This is a list of T cell receptor beta chains from one sample in a study of blood T cell repertoires in COVID-19. Clones were read by immunoSEQ multiplex PCR, and TCRdb kept only the in-frame ones, dropping some. Here the sample spans around 380,000 clones, about four fifths being singletons. The sample comprised peripheral blood. These receptors were obtained from a human donor with acute or convalescent COVID-19. The donor label of this sample is uncertain. Each CDR3 is given with its conserved first and last residue. D genes are given only for firm matches. The size entry is marked missing in some rows and otherwise reads once, few, many or a size class.

V	D	J	size	DNA	CDR3
TRBV7-8	TRBD2	TRBJ2-7	once	TGTGCCAGCAGCTCGGGACTAGCGGGAGTATTTGGGCGAACGTACTTC	CASSSGLAGVFGRTYF
TRBV2	TRBD1	TRBJ2-1	-	TGTGCCAGCAGTGACACCAGGGGGACCAACAATGAGCAGTTCTTC	CASSDTRGTNNEQFF
TRBV25-1	-	TRBJ1-2	-	TGTGCCAGCAGTGAACGGCTCAGCTCCAGGGATGGCTACACCTTC	CASSERLSSRDGYTF
TRBV28	-	TRBJ1-3	-	TGTGCCAGCAGAAGACCGGGATCCGGAAACACCATATATTTT	CASRRPGSGNTIYF
TRBV27	-	TRBJ2-3	-	TGTGCCAGCAGTTTTCAGTGGGGGGACGGTGTTGTGATGAATACGCAGTATTTT	CASSFQWGDGVVMNTQYF
TRBV4-1	-	TRBJ2-2	-	TGCGCCAGCAGCCATGGGGACTTCACCGGGGAGCTGTTTTTT	CASSHGDFTGELFF
TRBV30	-	TRBJ1-5	few	TGTGCCTCCGGGACTGTAAGCAATCAGCCCCAGCATTTT	CASGTVSNQPQHF
TRBV2	TRBD1	TRBJ2-1	-	TGTGCCAGCGAGGGACAGAACTACAATGAGCAGTTCTTC	CASEGQNYNEQFF
TRBV18	-	TRBJ1-1	-	TGTGCCAGCTCACCGCAGGAGGCTGAAGCTTTCTTT	CASSPQEAEAFF
TRBV5-1	TRBD2	TRBJ2-3	-	TGCGCCAGCAGCCGGACTAGCTTGGGAGATACGCAGTATTTT	CASSRTSLGDTQYF
TRBV7-8	TRBD1	TRBJ1-4	-	TGTGCCAGCAGCCAATCCGGGACAGGGTCCGAAAAACTGTTTTTT	CASSQSGTGSEKLFF
TRBV6-1	-	TRBJ1-5	-	TGTGCCAGCAGTGAAAGCGGTCGGCCCCAGCATTTT	CASSESGRPQHF
TRBV7-9	-	TRBJ1-4	-	TGTGCCAGCAGCTTAGGGACAACACCTAATGAAAAACTGTTTTTT	CASSLGTTPNEKLFF